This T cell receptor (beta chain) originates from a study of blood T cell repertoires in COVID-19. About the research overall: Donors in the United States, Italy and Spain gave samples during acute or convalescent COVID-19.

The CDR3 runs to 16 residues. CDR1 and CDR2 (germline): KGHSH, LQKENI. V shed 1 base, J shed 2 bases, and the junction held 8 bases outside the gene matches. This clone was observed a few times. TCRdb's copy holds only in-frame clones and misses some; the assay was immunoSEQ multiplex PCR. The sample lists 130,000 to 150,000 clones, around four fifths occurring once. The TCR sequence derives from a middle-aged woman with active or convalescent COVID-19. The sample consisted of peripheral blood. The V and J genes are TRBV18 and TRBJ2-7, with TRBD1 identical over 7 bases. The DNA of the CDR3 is TGTGCCAGCTCACCACAGGAAGGACAGGCCCCCTACGAGCAGTACTTC. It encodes CASSPQEGQAPYEQYF.